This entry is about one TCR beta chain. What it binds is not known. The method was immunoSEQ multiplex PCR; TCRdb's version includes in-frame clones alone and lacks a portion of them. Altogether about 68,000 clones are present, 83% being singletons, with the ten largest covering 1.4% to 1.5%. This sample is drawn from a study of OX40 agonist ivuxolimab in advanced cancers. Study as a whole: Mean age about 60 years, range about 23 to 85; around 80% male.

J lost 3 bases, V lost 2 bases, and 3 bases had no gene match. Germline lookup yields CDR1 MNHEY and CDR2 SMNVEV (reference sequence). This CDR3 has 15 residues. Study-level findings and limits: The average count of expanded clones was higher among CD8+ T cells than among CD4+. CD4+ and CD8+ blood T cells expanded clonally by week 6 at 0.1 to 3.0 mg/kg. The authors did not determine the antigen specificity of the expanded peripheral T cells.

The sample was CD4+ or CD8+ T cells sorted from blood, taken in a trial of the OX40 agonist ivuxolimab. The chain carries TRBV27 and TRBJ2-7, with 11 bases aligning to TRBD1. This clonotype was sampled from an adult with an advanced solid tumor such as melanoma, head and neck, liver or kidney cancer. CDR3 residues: CASSLRTGGYYEQYF. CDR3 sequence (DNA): TGTGCCAGCAGTTTACGGACAGGGGGCTACTACGAGCAGTACTTC.